This TCR beta chain comes out of a study of blood T cell repertoires in COVID-19. Enrolment of Seattle patients took place during active infection, and they were followed longitudinally. Authors' analysis steps: Reference gene primer amplification gave nucleated cell count estimates. Libraries were prepared by immunoSEQ multiplex PCR; TCRdb keeps only in-frame clonotypes and omits some of them. D and trimming were read from the DNA, whereas the V and J calls and clone size are those reported in that table. The sample holds hundreds of thousands of clones, about 90% seen once. Sequenced input: peripheral blood. The receptor comes from a woman between 45 and 65 years old with COVID-19, enrolled during active disease.

CDR3 bases: TGCGCCAGCAGCTTGAGGCAGGGAACTTCTGGGGCCAACGTCCTGACTTTC. It specifies CASSLRQGTSGANVLTF. The genes are TRBV5-1 and TRBJ2-6; tentatively, D is TRBD1 (5 bases). V dropped 1 base and J dropped 1 base, with 12 bases sitting between them. The V gene's germline CDR1 is SGHRS and CDR2 YFSETQ. This CDR3 comprises 17 residues.